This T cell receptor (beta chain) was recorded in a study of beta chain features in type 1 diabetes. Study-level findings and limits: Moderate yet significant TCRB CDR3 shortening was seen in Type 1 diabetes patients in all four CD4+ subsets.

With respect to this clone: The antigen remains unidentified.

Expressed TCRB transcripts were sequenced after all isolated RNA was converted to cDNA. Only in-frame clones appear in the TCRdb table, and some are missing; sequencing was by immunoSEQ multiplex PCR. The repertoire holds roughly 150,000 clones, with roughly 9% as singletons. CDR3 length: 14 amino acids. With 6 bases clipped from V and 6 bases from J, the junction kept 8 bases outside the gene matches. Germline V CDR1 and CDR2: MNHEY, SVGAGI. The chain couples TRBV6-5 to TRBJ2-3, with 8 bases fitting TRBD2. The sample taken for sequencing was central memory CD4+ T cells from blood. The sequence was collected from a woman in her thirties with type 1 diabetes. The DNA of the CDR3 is TGTGCCAGCAGCCGCGTAGCGGGGTCGGATACGCAGTATTTT. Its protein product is CASSRVAGSDTQYF.